This paragraph covers one T cell receptor (beta chain) sequence. The antigen is not known. CDR1 MNHEY and CDR2 SMNVEV come from the germline V gene (reference sequence). This CDR3 is 13 amino acids long. Trimming left V 10 bases short and J 6 bases short, with 17 bases between. The data originate from a study of identical twins. TCRdb reprocessed the 5' RACE reads via MiXCR and lists one record per CDR3 protein. In the table there are hundreds of thousands of distinct CDR3 sequences, approximately 22% of which are singletons. General study findings and limits: Carriage of fewer insertions was seen in abundant cord blood beta clonotypes, whereas memory repertoires showed none.

This same sample was also part of a study on T cells expressing NK-cell markers. That work contributes: NKG2C+ dominant clonotype frequencies in five to seven donors were roughly 1.0-7.5% of CD8+ T cells. Whether expanded NKG2C+ T cell clones were HCMV specific stayed uncertain.

The TCR originated in a woman younger than 35 in good health. V gene TRBV27 combines with J gene TRBJ2-3, with D tentatively TRBD2 (5 bases). The source material was PBMCs. The CDR3 DNA reads as TGTGCCACCAAACGTCGGGGAAGGGATACGCAGTATTTT. Translation: CATKRRGRDTQYF.